This T cell receptor beta chain comes out of a study of identifying expanded T cells in peripheral blood. Sequenced by immunoSEQ multiplex PCR; TCRdb stores in-frame clones only, minus some. The table records about 85,000 clones, 89% of them present only once. Germline V gene lookup returns CDR1 MGHRA and CDR2 YSYEKL. V was cut by 4 bases and J by 7 bases, with 11 bases left in between. CDR3 length: 13 residues. Healthy donors had no documented immune events, such as infections, while sampled. This clone was observed a handful of times. Antigen specificity is unknown. Study observations and caveats: Differentially abundant clones: 0.95 to 1.5 between replicates, about 15 at around 2 weeks, approximately 19 at four. Variance in clone template counts between roughly 2-week samples significantly increased with total template count across all healthy donors.

This chain connects TRBV4-1 to TRBJ1-5; D call uncertain. The sequence came from a person aged 18 to 69 in good health. What was sequenced was blood. This CDR3 is CASSPERRQPQHF. In nucleotides, the CDR3 is TGCGCCAGCAGCCCCGAGAGAAGGCAGCCCCAGCATTTT.